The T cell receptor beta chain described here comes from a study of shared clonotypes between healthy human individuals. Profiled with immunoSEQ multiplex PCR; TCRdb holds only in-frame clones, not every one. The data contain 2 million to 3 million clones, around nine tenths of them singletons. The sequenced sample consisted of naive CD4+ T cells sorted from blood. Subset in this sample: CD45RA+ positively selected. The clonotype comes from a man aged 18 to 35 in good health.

DNA of the CDR3: TGTGCCAGCAGCTTGATTTTTGGGGGGGTCTCTAGGGATACGCAGTATTTT. As protein: CASSLIFGGVSRDTQYF. The chain employs TRBV5-4 and TRBJ2-3, with 7 bases aligning to TRBD2. Germline trimming cut 1 base from V and 6 bases from J; bases unmatched to any gene: 14. Germline CDR1 is SGHNT and CDR2 is YYREEE (reference sequence). The CDR3 extends over 17 amino acids.